This is a list of T cell receptor beta chains from one sample in a study of blood T cell repertoires in COVID-19. Sequencing was performed with immunoSEQ multiplex PCR; in TCRdb, only in-frame clones are kept and a portion is missing. The sample comprises roughly 290,000 clones, around 90% of which are singletons, and around 1.7% rests with the top ten. The sequenced sample was PBMCs or T cells enriched from blood (not recorded which). These receptors all stem from a woman aged 18-29 years with acute COVID-19. CDR3s leave out the opening cysteine and the closing phenylalanine or tryptophan. The D gene is left open where the match is weak.

j_call,cdr3_length,v_call,d_call,cdr3_aa
TRBJ1-3,13,TRBV18,TRBD1,ASSPRTGPGNTIY
TRBJ2-3,14,TRBV15,TRBD2,ATSRAGLAGSDTQY
TRBJ1-2,12,TRBV19,-,ASSNAGSNYGYT
TRBJ2-1,15,TRBV27,-,ASSLGGKASSYNEQF
TRBJ2-5,12,TRBV9,TRBD2,ASSEGGTQETQY
TRBJ1-2,11,TRBV7-9,TRBD1,ASGLEGARGYT
TRBJ2-7,9,TRBV20-1,-,SARDSYEQY
TRBJ1-1,10,TRBV5-5,-,ASSLVVNEAF
TRBJ1-5,15,TRBV5-5,TRBD1,ASSQPKTGDSNQPQH
TRBJ1-1,11,TRBV18,-,ASSPIGATEAF
TRBJ1-1,11,TRBV5-1,-,ASSPSDSSEAF
TRBJ2-1,13,TRBV5-1,-,ASSSRDSLMDEQF
TRBJ2-1,12,TRBV6-5,-,ASSYSIPGIEQF
TRBJ2-7,12,TRBV27,-,ASSPRDTLYEQY
TRBJ2-5,12,TRBV27,TRBD2,ASSKGRAKETQY
TRBJ2-3,15,TRBV3-1/TRBV3-2,-,ASSQEGGAGVTDTQY
TRBJ1-5,13,TRBV7-9,TRBD1,ASSSSDRGWQPQH
TRBJ2-1,12,TRBV28,-,ASSFGTPGNEQF
TRBJ2-3,11,TRBV5-1,-,ASSTRTPDTQY
TRBJ2-3,12,TRBV27,-,ASSDRGVTDTQY
TRBJ1-5,13,TRBV30,-,AWSPGQSGNQPQH
TRBJ1-5,12,TRBV6-5,-,ASSTTGSNQPQH
TRBJ2-5,11,TRBV6-1,-,ASSEWAGQRTD
TRBJ2-7,12,TRBV4-1,-,ASQTTQGAYEQY
TRBJ1-2,11,TRBV12-3/TRBV12-4,TRBD1,ASRGQGFSGYT
TRBJ2-7,13,TRBV6-5,TRBD1,ASSYRGQGSYEQY
TRBJ2-2,13,TRBV9,TRBD2,ASSASGGAPGELF
TRBJ2-5,14,TRBV18,TRBD1,ASSLASTGVEETQY
TRBJ2-1,13,TRBV5-6,TRBD2,ASSLRLAGGGEQF
TRBJ1-2,12,TRBV7-9,-,ASSAAGDVYGYT
TRBJ2-7,14,TRBV7-9,TRBD1,ASSLEWDREAYEQY
TRBJ2-7,12,TRBV5-4,TRBD2,ASSLTSGSYEQY
TRBJ2-2,13,TRBV28,-,ASSLPGTNTGELF
TRBJ2-3,13,TRBV6-4,-,ASSALAGETDTQY
TRBJ1-5,14,TRBV19,-,ASSMGADSRVNPQH
TRBJ2-5,12,TRBV10-1,-,ASSDGGPQETQY
TRBJ2-2,17,TRBV5-1,TRBD1,ASSLPQGVRRANTGELF
TRBJ2-1,12,TRBV29-1,TRBD2,SVDGLAGVNEQF
TRBJ1-4,10,TRBV19,-,ASKGYNEKLF
TRBJ2-1,13,TRBV3-1/TRBV3-2,-,ASSQGTQVINEQF
TRBJ1-1,12,TRBV28,-,ASTRGGMFSEAF
TRBJ2-2,14,TRBV27,TRBD1,ASRTGGGLYTGELF